These T cell receptor beta chains were read from a single sample in a study of Ad26.COV2.S vaccination and SARS-CoV-2 variants. Produced via immunoSEQ multiplex PCR; TCRdb's table is partial and in-frame only. The sample lists about 410,000 clones, 89% occurring once. Sample: peripheral blood, taken in a trial of Ad26.COV2.S vaccine versus placebo. These receptors all stem from a person aged 18-65 years who received the Ad26.COV2.S COVID-19 vaccine or a placebo. CDR3s leave out the opening cysteine and the closing phenylalanine or tryptophan. The order of the fields is J gene, V gene, CDR3 protein.

J: TRBJ1-5; V: TRBV2; CDR3: ASSEGGGNQPQH
J: TRBJ1-1; V: TRBV7-6; CDR3: ASSSAPLPGHPNTEAF
J: TRBJ1-5; V: TRBV6-4; CDR3: ASSQGSNQPQH
J: TRBJ1-4; V: TRBV5-8; CDR3: ASSEGQASNEKLF
J: TRBJ1-4; V: TRBV28; CDR3: ASRQGGGHEKLF
J: TRBJ2-7; V: TRBV11-2; CDR3: ASSLAETREY
J: TRBJ2-2; V: TRBV15; CDR3: ATSRDIGQRTGELF
J: TRBJ2-1; V: TRBV2; CDR3: ASSEIGNEQF
J: TRBJ2-1; V: TRBV28; CDR3: ASTQEGQQF
J: TRBJ2-6; V: TRBV28; CDR3: ASSLTGFAGNGANVLT
J: TRBJ2-7; V: TRBV7-2; CDR3: ASSQGSYEQY
J: TRBJ2-1; V: TRBV5-1; CDR3: ASSLTSGSYNEQF
J: TRBJ2-3; V: TRBV7-2; CDR3: ASSLASGRGDTQY
J: TRBJ1-1; V: TRBV28; CDR3: ASTQDRVEAF
J: TRBJ2-2; V: TRBV6-1; CDR3: ASSELTGATGELF
J: TRBJ2-3; V: TRBV18; CDR3: ASSDWDSPTDTQY
J: TRBJ1-2; V: TRBV30; CDR3: AWSTGNYYGYT
J: TRBJ2-1; V: TRBV11-2; CDR3: ASSLYGGTGRRDEQF
J: TRBJ1-1; V: TRBV7-9; CDR3: ASSLPGPNTEAF
J: TRBJ1-3; V: TRBV16; CDR3: ASSRTGGSGNTIY
J: TRBJ1-5; V: TRBV28; CDR3: ASSLGQPQH
J: TRBJ1-2; V: TRBV13; CDR3: ASSADRGHRGYT
J: TRBJ2-7; V: TRBV28; CDR3: ASSLPREGYEQY
J: TRBJ1-1; V: TRBV28; CDR3: ASSFVLGGAF
J: TRBJ2-1; V: TRBV11-3; CDR3: ASSSRLGGYNEQF
J: TRBJ2-2; V: TRBV6-1; CDR3: ASSEAQEGAGELF
J: TRBJ2-5; V: TRBV18; CDR3: ASSKPGNQETQY
J: TRBJ2-1; V: TRBV6-4; CDR3: ASSDSISGRAEQF
J: TRBJ2-6; V: TRBV28; CDR3: ASRAWTGGDGANVLT
J: TRBJ1-1; V: TRBV11-2; CDR3: ASSLSNRGTEAF
J: TRBJ1-4; V: TRBV28; CDR3: ASSFQGLTNEKLF
J: TRBJ2-1; V: TRBV7-8; CDR3: ASSLRLADYNEQF
J: TRBJ2-5; V: TRBV7-9; CDR3: ASSPGEQTQY
J: TRBJ2-1; V: TRBV6-4; CDR3: ASRPMGPEQF
J: TRBJ2-1; V: TRBV18; CDR3: ASSPEVGDEQF
J: TRBJ2-7; V: TRBV27; CDR3: ASSPGQAASYEQY
J: TRBJ2-7; V: TRBV10-1; CDR3: ASSRRAPLIGHEQY
J: TRBJ1-3; V: TRBV18; CDR3: ASSPTVLPGNTIY
J: TRBJ1-5; V: TRBV19; CDR3: ASNGPLGGQPQH
J: TRBJ2-7; V: TRBV3-1/TRBV3-2; CDR3: ASSQDTGGPREQY
J: TRBJ2-2; V: TRBV27; CDR3: ASSLRGLGTGELF
J: TRBJ2-3; V: TRBV7-3; CDR3: ASRYGLESDTQY
J: TRBJ1-2; V: TRBV6-6; CDR3: ASSLDSNYGYT
J: TRBJ2-1; V: TRBV7-9; CDR3: ASSAANLF
J: TRBJ2-7; V: TRBV7-9; CDR3: ASSLARTGSEQY
J: TRBJ1-5; V: TRBV30; CDR3: AWRQGVNQPQH
J: TRBJ1-6; V: TRBV10-3; CDR3: AISGLDRANSPLH
J: TRBJ2-2; V: TRBV7-9; CDR3: ASSLELTGELF
J: TRBJ2-7; V: TRBV5-6; CDR3: ASSPTGQQPYEQY
J: TRBJ2-2; V: TRBV9; CDR3: ASSGGQFTGELF
J: TRBJ2-1; V: TRBV13; CDR3: ASSYGGGFGWNGEQF
J: TRBJ1-2; V: TRBV28; CDR3: ASSLIRVTGYT
J: TRBJ1-2; V: TRBV19; CDR3: ASSIPGTGIYGYT